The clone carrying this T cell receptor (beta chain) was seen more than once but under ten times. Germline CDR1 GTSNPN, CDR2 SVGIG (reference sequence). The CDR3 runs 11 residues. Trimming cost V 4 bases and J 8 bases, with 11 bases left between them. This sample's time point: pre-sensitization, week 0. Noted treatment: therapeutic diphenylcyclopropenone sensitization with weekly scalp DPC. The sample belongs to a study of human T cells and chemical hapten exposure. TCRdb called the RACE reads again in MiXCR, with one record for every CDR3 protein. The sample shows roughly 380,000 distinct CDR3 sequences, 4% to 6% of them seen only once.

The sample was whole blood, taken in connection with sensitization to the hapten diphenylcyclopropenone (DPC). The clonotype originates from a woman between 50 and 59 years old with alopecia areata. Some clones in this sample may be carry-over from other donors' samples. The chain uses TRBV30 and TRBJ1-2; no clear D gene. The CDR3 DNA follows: TGTGCCTGGATAGGCACAACGGGCTACACCTTC. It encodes CAWIGTTGYTF. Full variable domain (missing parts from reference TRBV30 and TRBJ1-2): SQTIHQWPATLVQPVGSPLSLECTVEGTSNPNLYWYRQAAGRGLQLLFYSVGIGQISSEVPQNLSASRPQDRQFILSSKKLLLSDSGFYLCAWIGTTGYTFGSGTRLTVV.